The source of this T cell receptor (beta chain) is a study of cytomegalovirus exposure and HLA in healthy donors. The assay was immunoSEQ multiplex PCR, and TCRdb's table has in-frame clones only and misses some. The repertoire holds over 250,000 clones, with 86% as singletons. CDR1 is KGHSH and CDR2 is LQKENI in the germline V gene. Between the trimmed V and J ends, which lost 3 bases and 7 bases, there was a span of 12 bases. This CDR3 has 13 amino acids. What was sequenced was PBMCs. The source is a woman younger than 30 in good health and CMV-seronegative. This chain connects TRBV18 to TRBJ1-1; D gene uncertain. The CDR3 reads CASSPFFSNEAFF. CDR3 DNA sequence: TGTGCCAGCTCACCCTTTTTCAGTAATGAAGCTTTCTTT.